Described below is a single T cell receptor beta chain sequence and its context. The CDR3 is 16 amino acids. Trimming took 4 bases from V and 8 from J; bases not matched to a gene: 13. CDR1 and CDR2 from the germline V gene are SGDLS and YYNGEE. This sample stems from a study of blood T cell repertoires in COVID-19. Across the whole study: From the United States, Italy and Spain came samples of acute and convalescent COVID-19. Sources were T cells, B-cell-depleted T cells, or PBMCs; the material itself was cDNA or gDNA.

Generated by immunoSEQ multiplex PCR, the TCRdb table keeps only in-frame clones and is missing some. The repertoire holds some 310,000 clones, with 85% to 90% as singletons. The chain uses TRBV9 and TRBJ2-2, with 8 bases identical to TRBD2. Source material: peripheral blood. The clonotype was recovered from a woman younger than 45 with COVID-19, enrolled during active disease. In nucleotides, the CDR3 is TGTGCCAGCAGCCTGCCCCCGGGACTAGAATCAGGGGAGCTGTTTTTT. The encoded protein is CASSLPPGLESGELFF.